The rows below give T cell receptor beta chains drawn from one sample of a study of shared clonotypes between healthy human individuals. Only in-frame clones appear in the TCRdb table, and some are missing; sequencing was by immunoSEQ multiplex PCR. The data contain 2 million to 3 million clones, more than 85% of them singletons. The specimen was naive CD4+ T cells from PBMCs. These TCRs come from a man aged 18 to 29 in good health. Some clones in this sample may be carry-over from other donors' samples. CDR3s leave out the opening cysteine and the closing phenylalanine or tryptophan.

TRBV15	ATSRSGGASSGNQPQH
TRBV5-1	ASYEGQWSYEQY
TRBV6-5	ASRGAGDLETQY
TRBV30	AWMTGSETYEQY
TRBV5-1	ASSLAWGRINSPLH
TRBV5-1	ASSLEEGSNQPQH
TRBV25-1	ASSESGLGVNEQF
TRBV28	ASSPTGGPTYGYT
TRBV28	ASSSLPRTGLSSYEQY
TRBV2	ASSRDRFRTNEKLF
TRBV30	AWSAWTGLTSGANVLT
TRBV29-1	SVGGVATNEKLF
TRBV4-2	ASSQGATEGLAF
TRBV5-4	ASSFPDRGPGANVLT
TRBV11-2	ASTQSLDSPYEQY
TRBV19	ASSIFGIGANVLT
TRBV5-4	ASSSRDTHGYT
TRBV15	ATSLGGSTDTQY
TRBV14	ASSQVSGRGSQY
TRBV11-2	ASSLDRAQEGYT
TRBV10-3	AISTEGNTGELF
TRBV5-1	ASRRLAGDNEQF
TRBV5-1	ASSLLTSQETQY
TRBV5-1	ASSPTVGSEKLF
TRBV28	ASSWGTGFEQY
TRBV10-2	ASSRGPSVPLH
TRBV28	ASSLPGAGYT
TRBV7-9	ASSQRRLGYNEQF
TRBV5-1	ASSLRSAGYSYEQY
TRBV7-7	ASRQGRRETQY
TRBV5-1	ASSFDITYEQY
TRBV6-1	ASSPDRGSNQPQH